Listed below are T cell receptor beta chains from one sample, sequenced in a study of T cells after yellow fever vaccination. TCRdb used MiXCR to reprocess the 5' RACE reads, holding one entry per CDR3 protein. The sample comprises 450,000 to 550,000 distinct CDR3 sequences, 15% to 20% of which are singletons, and over 11% rests with the top ten. This material consisted of PBMCs, taken 15 days after the yellow fever booster vaccination. The receptor source for this set is a man aged 25 to 40 who received the YFV17D yellow fever vaccine. CDR3s include the opening cysteine and the closing phenylalanine or tryptophan. A D gene is named only where the DNA matches it firmly. For some rows the clone size is stated as once, few or many, or as a class when expanded; others skip it.

TGCGCCAGCAGCCATTTACTTTCGAGCTCCTACAATGAGCAGTTCTTC	CASSHLLSSSYNEQFF	TRBJ2-1	TRBV5-1	.	.
TGTGCCAGCAGTTTATCCGGAGACAGAATGCGAGTGTACTTC	CASSLSGDRMRVYF	TRBJ2-7	TRBV27	few	.
TGCGCCAGCAGACGACAGGGGGCGGGCACTGAAGCTTTCTTT	CASRRQGAGTEAFF	TRBJ1-1	TRBV5-1	few	TRBD1
TGTGCCAGCAGCTCCCGGGACAGGAGTACTGAAGCTTTCTTT	CASSSRDRSTEAFF	TRBJ1-1	TRBV7-2	.	TRBD1
TGTGCCAGCACCCAGGGTTTCAATGAGCAGTTCTTC	CASTQGFNEQFF	TRBJ2-1	TRBV6-6	.	.
TGCAGTGCTAGTGCCGGGACAAGGGCCTACGAGCAGTACTTC	CSASAGTRAYEQYF	TRBJ2-7	TRBV20-1	.	.
TGTGCCAGCAGTTTCACAGGGTCCACCGGGGAGCTGTTTTTT	CASSFTGSTGELFF	TRBJ2-2	TRBV12-3/TRBV12-4	.	.
TGCGCCAGCAGCTCGCTCGACCACAATGAGCAGTTCTTC	CASSSLDHNEQFF	TRBJ2-1	TRBV5-1	few	.
TGTGCCTGGAGTCCTATCGCTAGCACAGATACGCAGTATTTT	CAWSPIASTDTQYF	TRBJ2-3	TRBV30	few	.
TGTGCCAGCAGCTTAACCGGGACTCGGAGCTCCTACAATGAGCAGTTCTTC	CASSLTGTRSSYNEQFF	TRBJ2-1	TRBV7-3	few	.
TGTGCCAGCAGCTTAGAGCTAGTGGAGCTGTTTTTT	CASSLELVELFF	TRBJ2-2	TRBV7-9	many	.
TGTGCCAGCAGCTTAGGAGGACTAGCGGGAGTTAGCTACAATGAGCAGTTCTTC	CASSLGGLAGVSYNEQFF	TRBJ2-1	TRBV11-2	few	TRBD2
TGCGCCAGCAGCTACCGGGACAGGGGTTCCGGGGAGCTGTTTTTT	CASSYRDRGSGELFF	TRBJ2-2	TRBV5-1	.	TRBD1
TGTGCCAGCTCGCCCGGGGCCCCGGGGGGCTCCTACGAGCAGTACTTC	CASSPGAPGGSYEQYF	TRBJ2-7	TRBV14	.	TRBD2
TGTGCCAGCAGCGCCAGCGGAGCCGGTCCATATACGCAGTATTTT	CASSASGAGPYTQYF	TRBJ2-3	TRBV7-2	.	.
TGTGCCAGCAGCTTGACGGGGAGCGGAGGTGAGCAGTTCTTC	CASSLTGSGGEQFF	TRBJ2-1	TRBV5-4	few	.
TGTGCCAGCAGCTCAAGCGGGAGGGCCCACGGGGAGCTGTTTTTT	CASSSSGRAHGELFF	TRBJ2-2	TRBV11-3	.	TRBD2
TGTGCCAGTAGTACCCGACAGGGCGGATTTGCAACTAATGAAAAACTGTTTTTT	CASSTRQGGFATNEKLFF	TRBJ1-4	TRBV19	once	TRBD1
TGCGCCAGCAGCCAAGATGTTTCCACAGGGAACACCGGGGAGCTGTTTTTT	CASSQDVSTGNTGELFF	TRBJ2-2	TRBV4-3	few	.
TGTGCCAGCAGCCAAGTAGGGGGAGGGCCCACCGGGGAGCTGTTTTTT	CASSQVGGGPTGELFF	TRBJ2-2	TRBV4-2	.	.
TGCAGTGCCTTTCGGCGGCAGGGACGGAATGAGCAGTTCTTC	CSAFRRQGRNEQFF	TRBJ2-1	TRBV20-1	few	.
TGTGCCAGTGGGACCGCAGTTGGTGGAAATGAAAAACTGTTTTTT	CASGTAVGGNEKLFF	TRBJ1-4	TRBV19	few	.